The rows below give T cell receptor beta chains drawn from one sample of a study of T-cell reconstitution after alpha-beta-depleted transplantation in children. TCRdb called the PCR reads again in MiXCR, with one record for every CDR3 protein. The sample comprises about 92,000 distinct CDR3 sequences, more than 9% of which are singletons, and roughly 13% rests with the top ten. Material: PBMCs from the stem cell graft donor, obtained from the stem cell graft. Receptor source: a human donor who donated a stem cell graft to a child with inherited bone marrow failure. The CDR3 runs from the conserved cysteine through the conserved F or W. D genes are given only for firm matches. Not all rows give a size; the values are once, few, many and, for expanded clones, a class.

size,J,D,V,DNA,CDR3
many,TRBJ2-7,NA,TRBV9,TGTGCCAGCAGCGTTGAGCCCTACTCCTACGAGCAGTACTTC,CASSVEPYSYEQYF
many,TRBJ1-5,NA,TRBV6-1,TGTGCCAGTCACCAGGGACGGAATAGCAATCAGCCCCAGCATTTT,CASHQGRNSNQPQHF
many,TRBJ2-7,NA,TRBV5-1,TGCGCCAGCAGCTTGAGGCCTTACGAGCAGTACTTC,CASSLRPYEQYF
NA,TRBJ2-7,NA,TRBV21-1,TGTGCCAGCAGCAAAGGAGGGACCTCCTACGAGCAGTACTTC,CASSKGGTSYEQYF
many,TRBJ2-7,NA,TRBV10-3,TGTGCCATCAGTGCGTTCTTTCCCAGGATTCGCTCCTACGAGCAGTACTTC,CAISAFFPRIRSYEQYF
many,TRBJ2-1,NA,TRBV20-1,TGCAGTGCTAGAGATTTGAGTCTACTACAGAATGAGCAGTTCTTC,CSARDLSLLQNEQFF
medium-sized,TRBJ2-7,NA,TRBV7-2,TGTGCCAGCAGCTTTTGGGGGGGCCACGAGCAGTACTTC,CASSFWGGHEQYF
many,TRBJ1-2,NA,TRBV29-1,TGCAGCGTTTTTTGGGGGTATGGCTACACCTTC,CSVFWGYGYTF
many,TRBJ2-7,NA,TRBV20-1,TGCAGTGCTGGGCACGAGCAGTACTTC,CSAGHEQYF
many,TRBJ2-1,TRBD1,TRBV20-1,TGCAGTGCTCAGACAGGGGGGTCCTACAATGAGCAGTTCTTC,CSAQTGGSYNEQFF
many,TRBJ2-7,NA,TRBV20-1,TGCAGTGCTAACGGACAGTCCTACGAGCAGTACTTC,CSANGQSYEQYF
many,TRBJ2-2,NA,TRBV12-3/TRBV12-4,TGTGCCAGCACCCCAACGGGGACCGGGGAGCTGTTTTTT,CASTPTGTGELFF
many,TRBJ2-3,TRBD1,TRBV7-2,TGTGCCAGCAAAGACAGGGGGTCGGAAGATACGCAGTATTTT,CASKDRGSEDTQYF
NA,TRBJ2-2,NA,TRBV21-1,TGTGCCAGCAGCACAGGTCAGGGTCTGGCCGGGGAGCTGTTTTTT,CASSTGQGLAGELFF
many,TRBJ2-1,NA,TRBV19,TGTGCCAGTAGTATTGGCCGGGGGCCCCCCAATGAGCAGTTCTTC,CASSIGRGPPNEQFF
many,TRBJ1-4,TRBD1,TRBV2,TGTGCCAGCGGGGGGAACAGGGGTCCTAATGAAAAACTGTTTTTT,CASGGNRGPNEKLFF
many,TRBJ2-7,NA,TRBV27,TGTGCCAGCAGCTCCGGGCCCTCCTACGAGCAGTACTTC,CASSSGPSYEQYF
many,TRBJ2-7,TRBD1,TRBV12-3/TRBV12-4,TGTGCCAGCAGTCCTGACAGGGTTGAGTTTTACGAGCAGTACTTC,CASSPDRVEFYEQYF
many,TRBJ2-3,TRBD1,TRBV5-1,TGCGCCAGCAGCGGGACAGCCGTCACAGATACGCAGTATTTT,CASSGTAVTDTQYF
many,TRBJ2-5,NA,TRBV7-9,TGTGCCAGCAGCTTAGCCCCAGGGTGGGGTTACCAAGAGACCCAGTACTTC,CASSLAPGWGYQETQYF
NA,TRBJ2-7,TRBD2,TRBV6-2/TRBV6-3,TGTGCCAGCAGTCCCTCCAATAGCGGGGGGACCTACGAGCAGTACTTC,CASSPSNSGGTYEQYF
many,TRBJ1-1,NA,TRBV11-2,TGTGCCAGCAGAAAGGGATGGGTGAACACTGAAGCTTTCTTT,CASRKGWVNTEAFF
few,TRBJ2-3,NA,TRBV7-8,TGTGCCAGCAAAACCAGGGTTTCTAGCACAGATACGCAGTATTTT,CASKTRVSSTDTQYF
many,TRBJ1-2,NA,TRBV6-5,TGTGCCAGCAGGAGGACAGTCCGCGAGTATGGCTACACCTTC,CASRRTVREYGYTF
many,TRBJ2-5,TRBD2,TRBV5-1,TGCGCCAGCAGCTTACCCCCTGGGGGGGGAGAGACCCAGTACTTC,CASSLPPGGGETQYF
many,TRBJ2-3,NA,TRBV29-1,TGCAGCGTGGCGAGGGGCGGAAGCACAGATACGCAGTATTTT,CSVARGGSTDTQYF
many,TRBJ2-5,NA,TRBV7-2,TGTGCCAGCAGCGATAGTGGTTATCGGGAGACCCAGTACTTC,CASSDSGYRETQYF
many,TRBJ1-1,NA,TRBV5-1,TGCGCCAGCAGCTTGGCGGGACAAATGAACACTGAAGCTTTCTTT,CASSLAGQMNTEAFF
many,TRBJ1-1,TRBD1,TRBV20-1,TGCAGTGCCGACAGGGCGAACACTGAAGCTTTCTTT,CSADRANTEAFF
NA,TRBJ1-5,NA,TRBV19,TGTGCCAGTATCGGTAGGAGCAATCAGCCCCAGCATTTT,CASIGRSNQPQHF
many,TRBJ2-1,NA,TRBV5-1,TGCGCCAGCAGGGGCTCCTCCTACAATGAGCAGTTCTTC,CASRGSSYNEQFF
many,TRBJ2-7,TRBD1,TRBV27,TGTGCCAGCAGTTTACAACAGACAGGGGGCTCCTACGAGCAGTACTTC,CASSLQQTGGSYEQYF
many,TRBJ2-7,NA,TRBV4-3,TGCGCCAGCAGCCGAGCGACTGGGATGGAGCAGTACTTC,CASSRATGMEQYF
many,TRBJ2-3,TRBD2,TRBV7-2,TGTGCCAGCAGCTACGTAGCGGGAGGGAGCACAGATACGCAGTATTTT,CASSYVAGGSTDTQYF
many,TRBJ2-2,NA,TRBV5-1,TGCGCCAGCAGCTTGGCTCACAACACCGGGGAGCTGTTTTTT,CASSLAHNTGELFF
many,TRBJ2-3,NA,TRBV29-1,TGCAGCGTTGTGGTAGTAACAGATACGCAGTATTTT,CSVVVVTDTQYF
many,TRBJ2-3,NA,TRBV7-2,TGTGCCAGCATTCTCACAGATACGCAGTATTTT,CASILTDTQYF
many,TRBJ1-2,NA,TRBV5-1,TGCGCCAGCAGCTTGGCAACGGACCATGGCTACACCTTC,CASSLATDHGYTF
few,TRBJ1-2,NA,TRBV7-8,TGTGCCAGCAGCCGAGAAACAGGGTACTACTATGGCTACACCTTC,CASSRETGYYYGYTF
many,TRBJ2-7,NA,TRBV11-2,TGTGCCAGCAAACAGAGCTCTTACGAGCAGTACTTC,CASKQSSYEQYF
many,TRBJ2-2,NA,TRBV5-1,TGCGCCAGCAGCTTGTCGCCAGGGAACACCGGGGAGCTGTTTTTT,CASSLSPGNTGELFF
many,TRBJ2-2,NA,TRBV7-9,TGTGCCAGCAGCGCAACCTGGCAGGGTGACACCGGGGAGCTGTTTTTT,CASSATWQGDTGELFF
many,TRBJ2-7,NA,TRBV7-9,TGTGCCAGCAGCTTAACCGGACCGAGCTCCTACGAGCAGTACTTC,CASSLTGPSSYEQYF
NA,TRBJ2-2,TRBD2,TRBV28,TGTGCCAGCAGTTTCTCTTCCGGGACTAGCGCCCCCATTCCCGGGGAGCTGTTTTTT,CASSFSSGTSAPIPGELFF
many,TRBJ2-3,NA,TRBV10-3,TGTGCCATCAGGGGACTCCTTTCTAGCACAGATACGCAGTATTTT,CAIRGLLSSTDTQYF
many,TRBJ2-3,NA,TRBV29-1,TGCAGCGTTGACGATACTCTAAGCACAGATACGCAGTATTTT,CSVDDTLSTDTQYF
many,TRBJ2-3,TRBD2,TRBV18,TGTGCCAGCTCTCCAGGACTAGCAGGAGGGGATACGCAGTATTTT,CASSPGLAGGDTQYF
NA,TRBJ2-7,TRBD2,TRBV19,TGTGCCAGTAGTAGGGGCGGGAGGTACTACGAGCAGTACTTC,CASSRGGRYYEQYF